Listed below are T cell receptor beta chains from one sample, sequenced in a study of shared clonotypes between healthy human individuals. Libraries were prepared by immunoSEQ multiplex PCR; TCRdb keeps only in-frame clonotypes and omits some of them. The profile shows about 1.1 million clones, 70% to 80% of them singletons. The sequenced material came from memory CD4+ T cells from PBMCs. The receptors originated from a man younger than 35 in good health. Some clones in this sample may be carry-over from other donors' samples. Both conserved end residues are part of each CDR3. A D gene is named only where the DNA matches it firmly. Rows give clone size only sometimes, using once, few, many, or a class for an expanded clone.

TRBD1	TRBV7-2	TRBJ1-2	once	TGTGCCAGCAGCCGAGGGGGCCCCCTGAAAGGCTACACCTTC	CASSRGGPLKGYTF
.	TRBV6-4	TRBJ2-1	.	TGTGCCAGCAGTGGGGGTCTGGGAGTCAATGAGCAGTTCTTC	CASSGGLGVNEQFF
.	TRBV10-1	TRBJ1-3	.	TGCGCCAGCTCGCTGGATACGGGAAACACCATATATTTT	CASSLDTGNTIYF
.	TRBV5-1	TRBJ2-3	.	TGCGCCAGCACATCACTAGCAGAAGATACGCAGTATTTT	CASTSLAEDTQYF
TRBD1	TRBV28	TRBJ1-6	.	TGTGCCAGCAGTGACAGGGGTTCGTTTAATTCACCCCTCCACTTT	CASSDRGSFNSPLHF
.	TRBV6-5	TRBJ1-2	few	TGTGCCAGCAGCCGAACGAGGGACTATGGCTACACCTTC	CASSRTRDYGYTF
.	TRBV5-1	TRBJ1-1	.	TGCGCCAGCAACAAGGGGTCCGGGACACTGAACACTGAAGCTTTCTTT	CASNKGSGTLNTEAFF
.	TRBV10-3	TRBJ1-2	.	TGTGCCATCAGACCGTCCCCAACGGGTGGCTACACCTTC	CAIRPSPTGGYTF
.	TRBV28	TRBJ1-1	.	TGTGCCAGCAGAGGACTTGGCAGGGGATGGACTGAAGCTTTCTTT	CASRGLGRGWTEAFF
TRBD2	TRBV10-1	TRBJ2-7	few	TGCGCCAGCAGTGAAACGGGGGGCGAGCAGTACTTC	CASSETGGEQYF
.	TRBV18	TRBJ2-3	.	TGTGCCAGCTCACCAGGCCCTTACAGAGATACGCAGTATTTT	CASSPGPYRDTQYF
.	TRBV2	TRBJ2-7	few	TGTGCCAGCAGTGTTGTCACCACGGAGCAGTACTTC	CASSVVTTEQYF
.	TRBV5-6	TRBJ2-7	.	TGTGCCAGCAGCGGGGGGCCGGGGTACGAGCAGTACTTC	CASSGGPGYEQYF
.	TRBV5-1	TRBJ1-1	.	TGCGCCAGCAGCTTGGTCACCGACACTGAAGCTTTCTTT	CASSLVTDTEAFF
TRBD2	TRBV11-2	TRBJ2-4	.	TGTGCCAGCAGCTCGCCGACTAGCGGGAGGGTAAACATTCAGTACTTC	CASSSPTSGRVNIQYF
.	TRBV27	TRBJ2-7	.	TGTGCCAGCAGATCCTTCTGGAGCTACGAGCAGTACTTC	CASRSFWSYEQYF
.	TRBV19	TRBJ1-2	few	TGTGCCAGTAGTCCAGCAGGACAGCTTTATGGCTACACCTTC	CASSPAGQLYGYTF
TRBD2	TRBV5-1	TRBJ2-3	.	TGCGCCAGCAGCTTGGTCGGGACTAGCGGCACAGATACGCAGTATTTT	CASSLVGTSGTDTQYF
.	TRBV18	TRBJ1-2	.	TGTGCCAGCTCATCCGGGGGGGACTATGGCTACACCTTC	CASSSGGDYGYTF
.	TRBV5-1	TRBJ1-3	.	TGCGCCAGCAGCGACATACAGGGCGGAGGAAACACCATATATTTT	CASSDIQGGGNTIYF
.	TRBV19	TRBJ2-2	.	TGTGCCAGTAGTATAGTCCCCAGGGGTGGCGGGGAGCTGTTTTTT	CASSIVPRGGGELFF
.	TRBV5-1	TRBJ2-2	few	TGCGCCAGCAGCCTCGGGGGGAACACCGGGGAGCTGTTTTTT	CASSLGGNTGELFF
TRBD1	TRBV2	TRBJ2-2	.	TGTGCCAGCAGTGTAGACAGGGTATACACCGGGGAGCTGTTTTTT	CASSVDRVYTGELFF
TRBD1	TRBV5-5	TRBJ1-3	few	TGTGCCAGCAGGGACAGGGTGGGTGGAAACACCATATATTTT	CASRDRVGGNTIYF
.	TRBV7-9	TRBJ2-5	many	TGTGCCAGCAGCTTATACCCACAGGCCCAAGAGACCCAGTACTTC	CASSLYPQAQETQYF
.	TRBV18	TRBJ2-5	.	TGTGCCAGCTCACCAGGGCCTGCTCAAGAGACCCAGTACTTC	CASSPGPAQETQYF
.	TRBV20-1	TRBJ2-1	.	TGCAGTGCTAGAAGGGGTGTAGAGCAGTTCTTC	CSARRGVEQFF
TRBD2	TRBV7-3	TRBJ2-3	.	TGTGCCAGCAGCGCCCTTAGCGGGAGTGGAACAGATACGCAGTATTTT	CASSALSGSGTDTQYF
.	TRBV5-6	TRBJ2-1	.	TGTGCCAGCAGCTTGTGGTTGGGACCAACCCAACGCAATGAGCAGTTCTTC	CASSLWLGPTQRNEQFF
.	TRBV25-1	TRBJ1-2	.	TGTGCCAGCAGACCTAGACAGGCCCTTAACTATGGCTACACCTTC	CASRPRQALNYGYTF
TRBD1	TRBV27	TRBJ2-7	.	TGTGCCAGCAGTCCGCTTCGGGACAGGGAGTACGAGCAGTACTTC	CASSPLRDREYEQYF
.	TRBV7-9	TRBJ1-5	once	TGTGCCAGCAGCTTTGACGGCTATTATCAGCCCCAGCATTTT	CASSFDGYYQPQHF
.	TRBV9	TRBJ2-2	once	TGTGCCAGCGCCTTCGTACCCGGGGAGCTGTTTTTT	CASAFVPGELFF
.	TRBV7-4	TRBJ2-7	.	TGTGCCAGCAGCCGGGAGGACAGGCCCCCCGGGAGCTACTACGAGCAGTACTTC	CASSREDRPPGSYYEQYF
TRBD1	TRBV5-1	TRBJ1-2	.	TGCGCCAGCAGCACCGGGACAGTTCGGTATGGCTACACCTTC	CASSTGTVRYGYTF
.	TRBV19	TRBJ1-2	.	TGTGCCAGTAGTATAGATGTTCGCTATGGCTACACCTTC	CASSIDVRYGYTF
TRBD1	TRBV19	TRBJ1-5	few	TGTGCCAGTAGTCCCACGGGGACAGGGCCCCAGCATTTT	CASSPTGTGPQHF
TRBD2	TRBV27	TRBJ2-1	.	TGTGCCAGCGGAAACTTGAAGCGGGGGGCTTTCAATGAGCAGTTCTTC	CASGNLKRGAFNEQFF
TRBD1	TRBV7-9	TRBJ1-2	few	TGTGCCAGCAGCTCGGAGAACAGGGGAGGCTACACCTTC	CASSSENRGGYTF
.	TRBV7-3	TRBJ2-1	.	TGTGCCAGCAGCAAATACCGGGCGGGTTTAGATGAGCAGTTCTTC	CASSKYRAGLDEQFF
.	TRBV9	TRBJ1-2	.	TGTGCCAGCAGCGTAGGCCCGGGAGCTACCGGCTATGGCTACACCTTC	CASSVGPGATGYGYTF